What follows describes a single TCR beta chain. Some clones are missing from TCRdb's copy, which holds only in-frame ones; the method was immunoSEQ multiplex PCR. The sample records around 73,000 clones, more than 65% being singletons. The sample belongs to a study of glioma-infiltrating T cells after dendritic cell vaccination. Germline V gene sequence: CDR1 MNHEY, CDR2 SMNVEV (reference sequence). Trimming left V 5 bases short and J 1 base short, with 8 bases between. This CDR3 comprises 14 residues. This receptor was taken from a human donor with glioblastoma. The sample here was blood, taken before dendritic cell vaccination. V and J are TRBV27 and TRBJ2-2; D is unresolved. The CDR3 spells CASSAYKNTGELFF. DNA for the CDR3: TGTGCCAGCAGTGCTTACAAGAACACCGGGGAGCTGTTTTTT.